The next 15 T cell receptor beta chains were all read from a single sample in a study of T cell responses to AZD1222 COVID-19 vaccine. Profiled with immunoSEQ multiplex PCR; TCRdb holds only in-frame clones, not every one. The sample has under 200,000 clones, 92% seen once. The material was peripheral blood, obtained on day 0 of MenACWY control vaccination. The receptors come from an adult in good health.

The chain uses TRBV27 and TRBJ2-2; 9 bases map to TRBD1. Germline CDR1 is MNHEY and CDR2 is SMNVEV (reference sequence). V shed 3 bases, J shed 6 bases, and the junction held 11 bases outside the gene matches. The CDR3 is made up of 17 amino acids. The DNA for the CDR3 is TGTGCCAGCAGTTTGCCTCGAGGGACAGGGAGTCCCGGGGAGCTGTTTTTT. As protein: CASSLPRGTGSPGELFF.

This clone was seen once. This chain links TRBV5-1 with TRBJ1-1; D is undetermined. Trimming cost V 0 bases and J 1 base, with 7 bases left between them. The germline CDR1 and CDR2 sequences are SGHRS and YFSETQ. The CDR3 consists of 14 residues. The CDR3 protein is CASSLVPANTEAFF. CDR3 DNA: TGCGCCAGCAGCTTGGTCCCAGCGAACACTGAAGCTTTCTTT. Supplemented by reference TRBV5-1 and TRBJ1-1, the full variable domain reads KAGVTQTPRYLIKTRGQQVTLSCSPISGHRSVSWYQQTPGQGLQFLFEYFSETQRNKGNFPGRFSGRQFSNSRSEMNVSTLELGDSALYLCASSLVPANTEAFFGQGTRLTVV.

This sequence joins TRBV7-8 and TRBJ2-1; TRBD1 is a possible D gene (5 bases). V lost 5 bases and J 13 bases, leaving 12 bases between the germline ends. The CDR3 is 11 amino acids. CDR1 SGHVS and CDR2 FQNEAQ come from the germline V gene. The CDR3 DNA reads TGTGCCAGCAGCCTCATGGGGCCTCAGTTCTTC. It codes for CASSLMGPQFF.

The CDR3 here is CASSLPGQDLYGYTF. The CDR3 coding sequence is TGTGCCAGCAGCTTACCCGGACAGGACCTCTATGGCTACACCTTC. The chain uses TRBV7-9 and TRBJ1-2; TRBD1 aligns across 7 bases. J was trimmed by 4 bases and V by 2 bases; bases with no gene match: 7. The CDR3 runs 15 residues. The germline CDR1 and CDR2 sequences are SEHNR and FQNEAQ (reference sequence).

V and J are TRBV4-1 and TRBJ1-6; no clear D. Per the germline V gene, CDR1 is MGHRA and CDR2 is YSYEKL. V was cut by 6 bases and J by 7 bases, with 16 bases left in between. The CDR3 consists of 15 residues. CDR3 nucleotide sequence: TGCGCCAGCAGGGGAAACCCAACTGTCAATTCACCCCTCCACTTT. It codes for CASRGNPTVNSPLHF.

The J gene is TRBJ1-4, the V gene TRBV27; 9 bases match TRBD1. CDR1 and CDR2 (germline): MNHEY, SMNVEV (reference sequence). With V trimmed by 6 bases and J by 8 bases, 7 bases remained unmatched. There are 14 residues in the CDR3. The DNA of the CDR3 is TGTGCCAGCAGGATGGGACAGGGTGAGGAAAAACTGTTTTTT. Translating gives CASRMGQGEEKLFF.

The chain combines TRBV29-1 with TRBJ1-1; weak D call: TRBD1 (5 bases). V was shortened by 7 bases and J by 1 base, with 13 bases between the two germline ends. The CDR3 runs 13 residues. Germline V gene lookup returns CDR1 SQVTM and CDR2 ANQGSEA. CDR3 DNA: TGCAGCGCCTTTGTTGGGGGGAACACTGAAGCTTTCTTT. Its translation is CSAFVGGNTEAFF. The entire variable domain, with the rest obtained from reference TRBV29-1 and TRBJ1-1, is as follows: SAVISQKPSRDICQRGTSLTIQCQVDSQVTMMFWYRQQPGQSLTLIATANQGSEATYESGFVIDKFPISRPNLTFSTLTVSNMSPEDSSIYLCSAFVGGNTEAFFGQGTRLTVV.

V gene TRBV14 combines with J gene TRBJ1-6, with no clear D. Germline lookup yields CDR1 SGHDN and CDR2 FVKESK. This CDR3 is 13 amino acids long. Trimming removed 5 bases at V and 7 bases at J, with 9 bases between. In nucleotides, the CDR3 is TGTGCCAGCAGCAGAATTCTCAATTCACCCCTCCACTTT. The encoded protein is CASSRILNSPLHF.

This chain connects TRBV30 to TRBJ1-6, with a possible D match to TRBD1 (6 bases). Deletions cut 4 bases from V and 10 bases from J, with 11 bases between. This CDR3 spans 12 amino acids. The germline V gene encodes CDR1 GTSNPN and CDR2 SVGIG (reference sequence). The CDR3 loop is CAWKGQASPLHF. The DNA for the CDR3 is TGTGCCTGGAAGGGACAAGCCTCACCCCTCCACTTT. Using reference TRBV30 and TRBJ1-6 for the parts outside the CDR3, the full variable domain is SQTIHQWPATLVQPVGSPLSLECTVEGTSNPNLYWYRQAAGRGLQLLFYSVGIGQISSEVPQNLSASRPQDRQFILSSKKLLLSDSGFYLCAWKGQASPLHFGNGTRLTVT.

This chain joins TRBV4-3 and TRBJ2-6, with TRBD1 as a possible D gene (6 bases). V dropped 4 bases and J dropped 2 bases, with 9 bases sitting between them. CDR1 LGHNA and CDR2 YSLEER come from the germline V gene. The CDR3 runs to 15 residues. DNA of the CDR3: TGCGCCAGCAGCCTACGACAGGCTGGGGCCAACGTCCTGACTTTC. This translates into CASSLRQAGANVLTF.

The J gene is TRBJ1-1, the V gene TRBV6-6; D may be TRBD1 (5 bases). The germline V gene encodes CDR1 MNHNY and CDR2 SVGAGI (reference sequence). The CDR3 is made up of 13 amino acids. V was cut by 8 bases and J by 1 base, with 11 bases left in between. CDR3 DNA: TGTGCCAGCTCCGGGGCCTCGAACACTGAAGCTTTCTTT. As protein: CASSGASNTEAFF.

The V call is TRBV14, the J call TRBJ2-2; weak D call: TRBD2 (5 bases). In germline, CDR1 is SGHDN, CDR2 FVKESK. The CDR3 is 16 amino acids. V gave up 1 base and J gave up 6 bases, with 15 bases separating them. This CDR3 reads CASSQVGAQQAGELFF. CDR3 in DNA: TGTGCCAGCAGCCAAGTGGGAGCGCAGCAGGCCGGGGAGCTGTTTTTT. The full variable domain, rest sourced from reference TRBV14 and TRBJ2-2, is EAGVTQFPSHSVIEKGQTVTLRCDPISGHDNLYWYRRVMGKEIKFLLHFVKESKQDESGMPNNRFLAERTGGTYSTLKVQPAELEDSGVYFCASSQVGAQQAGELFFGEGSRLTVL.

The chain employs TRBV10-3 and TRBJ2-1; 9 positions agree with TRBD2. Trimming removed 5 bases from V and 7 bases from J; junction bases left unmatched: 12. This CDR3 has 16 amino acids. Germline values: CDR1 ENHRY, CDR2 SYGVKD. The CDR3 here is CAISSVGSGRYNEQFF. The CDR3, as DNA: TGTGCCATCAGTTCCGTCGGGAGCGGGAGGTATAATGAGCAGTTCTTC.

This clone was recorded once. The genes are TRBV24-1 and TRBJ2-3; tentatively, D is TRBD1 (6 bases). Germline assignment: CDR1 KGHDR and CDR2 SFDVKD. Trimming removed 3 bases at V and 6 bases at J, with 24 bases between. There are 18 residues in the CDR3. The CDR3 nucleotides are TGTGCCACCAGTGATCCCAGACCCGGCAGACTGGGGGCTGATACGCAGTATTTT. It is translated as CATSDPRPGRLGADTQYF.

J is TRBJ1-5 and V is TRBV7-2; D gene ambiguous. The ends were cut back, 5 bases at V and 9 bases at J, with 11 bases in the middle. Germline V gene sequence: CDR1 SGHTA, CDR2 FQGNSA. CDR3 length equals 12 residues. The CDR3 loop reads CASSATVGPQHF. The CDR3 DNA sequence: TGTGCCAGCAGCGCTACCGTCGGGCCCCAGCATTTT.